Listed below are T cell receptor beta chains from one sample, sequenced in a study of shared clonotypes between healthy human individuals. The table came from immunoSEQ multiplex PCR; TCRdb's copy has only in-frame clones and leaves some out. The sample has 2,500,000 or so clones; around 93% are singletons. The sequencing sample was made of naive CD4+ T cells from PBMCs. These receptors came from a young man in good health. Some clones in this sample may be carry-over from other donors' samples. Each CDR3 is given with its conserved first and last residue. The order of the fields is J gene, V gene, CDR3 protein.

>TRBJ2-3|TRBV7-3
CASSSSRGHRDTQYF
>TRBJ1-5|TRBV30
CASGPSNQPQHF
>TRBJ2-2|TRBV19
CASRSPGGTGELFF
>TRBJ2-7|TRBV5-1
CASSLSSGSYEQYF
>TRBJ1-2|TRBV5-1
CASSLDRMGEGYTF
>TRBJ1-1|TRBV7-2
CASSFGSLNTEAFF
>TRBJ2-2|TRBV7-2
CASSLQRELVTGELFF
>TRBJ1-1|TRBV2
CASSLYQGAMNTEAFF
>TRBJ1-2|TRBV4-2
CASSQGLRRGANYGYTF
>TRBJ2-1|TRBV7-3
CASSPGLAAYNEQFF
>TRBJ2-5|TRBV7-6
CASSLTAGIETQYF
>TRBJ2-7|TRBV2
CASISRDRAYEQYF
>TRBJ2-1|TRBV5-1
CASSPDYYNEQFF
>TRBJ1-3|TRBV27
CATRGRGVSGNTIYF
>TRBJ2-7|TRBV5-6
CASTEGTAPSYEQYF
>TRBJ1-1|TRBV28
CASSLSTGRGAEAFF
>TRBJ2-5|TRBV6-6
CASRTRGVEETQYF
>TRBJ1-1|TRBV5-4
CASSRTVMNTEAFF
>TRBJ1-2|TRBV9
CASSVGQGGYGYTF
>TRBJ1-6|TRBV4-2
CASSQDSAAARDNSPLHF
>TRBJ2-7|TRBV7-9
CASSRGQGPYEQYF
>TRBJ2-3|TRBV5-1
CASSLVPAGADTQYF
>TRBJ1-5|TRBV28
CASLEYSNQPQHF
>TRBJ1-5|TRBV2
CASSGDLNQPQHF
>TRBJ1-4|TRBV9
CASSRGGATNEKLFF
>TRBJ1-4|TRBV6-5
CASSGDGRNEKLFF
>TRBJ1-2|TRBV6-5
CAIYKGGHYGYTF
>TRBJ2-2|TRBV2
CASSTFSGSGGGELFF
>TRBJ2-3|TRBV6-1
CASSEFGGLDTQYF
>TRBJ2-2|TRBV7-9
CASSLETTGELFF
>TRBJ1-1|TRBV10-3
CAIRGRAVDTEAFF
>TRBJ2-5|TRBV7-3
CASSLGSARGAGETQYF
>TRBJ1-5|TRBV28
CASSLSFRGLQPQHF
>TRBJ2-7|TRBV7-2
CASSLARTAYEQYF
>TRBJ2-3|TRBV4-1
CASSRAREVRPDTQYF